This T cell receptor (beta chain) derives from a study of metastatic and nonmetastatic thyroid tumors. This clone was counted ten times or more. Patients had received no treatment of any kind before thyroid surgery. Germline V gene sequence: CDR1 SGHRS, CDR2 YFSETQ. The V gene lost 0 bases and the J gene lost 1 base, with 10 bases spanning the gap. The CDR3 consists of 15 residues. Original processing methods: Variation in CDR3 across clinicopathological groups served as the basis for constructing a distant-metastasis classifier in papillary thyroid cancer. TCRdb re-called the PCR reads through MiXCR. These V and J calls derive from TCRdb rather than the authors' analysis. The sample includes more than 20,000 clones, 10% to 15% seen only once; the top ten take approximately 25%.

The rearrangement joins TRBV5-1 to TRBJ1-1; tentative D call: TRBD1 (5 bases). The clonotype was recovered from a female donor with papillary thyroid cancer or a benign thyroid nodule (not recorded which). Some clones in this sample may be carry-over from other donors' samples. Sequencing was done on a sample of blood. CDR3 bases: TGCGCCAGCAGCTTGGACGGGGGGTGGAACACTGAAGCTTTCTTT. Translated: CASSLDGGWNTEAFF.